Shown below are 20 T cell receptor beta chains from a single sample sequenced in a study of blood T cell repertoires in COVID-19. The assay was immunoSEQ multiplex PCR, and TCRdb's table has in-frame clones only and misses some. The data contain some 200,000 clones, about 80% of them singletons. What was sequenced was peripheral blood. The origin of the receptors is a woman of 80 years or more with COVID-19, enrolled during active disease.

This clone came up a few times. V and J are TRBV28 and TRBJ2-7; the match to TRBD1 covers 7 bases. CDR1 is MDHEN, CDR2 SYDVKM, per germline. This CDR3 spans 12 amino acids. V was clipped by 6 bases and J by 6 bases; unmatched bases: 5. The chain's CDR3 is CASRPTGREQYF. The CDR3 nucleotides are TGTGCCAGCAGGCCGACAGGGCGCGAGCAGTACTTC.

The V gene is TRBV5-5, the J gene TRBJ2-1; maybe TRBD1 (6 bases). The germline gives CDR1 SGHKS, CDR2 YYEKEE (reference sequence). The CDR3 has 17 residues. V was clipped by 2 bases and J by 6 bases, with 21 bases between them. The CDR3 loop reads CASSFRDRPGGSNEQFF. DNA for the CDR3: TGTGCCAGCAGCTTCCGGGACCGCCCTGGGGGCTCCAATGAGCAGTTCTTC.

The chain couples TRBV20-1 to TRBJ1-1; 7 bases fit TRBD1. V lost 3 bases, J lost 8 bases, and 6 bases stayed unmatched. Germline loops: CDR1 DFQATT, CDR2 SNEGSKA (reference sequence). This CDR3 has 12 amino acids. The CDR3 loop is CSASNQGEEAFF. CDR3 sequence (DNA): TGCAGTGCTAGTAATCAGGGGGAGGAAGCTTTCTTT.

V and J are TRBV19 and TRBJ1-1, with 7 bases lining up with TRBD1. This CDR3 spans 14 amino acids. With 6 bases clipped from V and 4 bases from J, the junction kept 8 bases outside the gene matches. The germline CDR1 and CDR2 sequences are LNHDA and SQIVND (reference sequence). CDR3 amino acids: CASSNRGSGTEAFF. CDR3 nucleotide sequence: TGTGCCAGTAGCAACAGGGGTAGTGGCACTGAAGCTTTCTTT.

The CDR3 sequence: CASRGQYNQPQHF. Here the CDR3 DNA reads TGTGCCAGCAGGGGACAGTACAATCAGCCCCAGCATTTT. The genes are TRBV12-3 or TRBV12-4 and TRBJ1-5; 7 bases match TRBD1. V trimming: 6 bases; J trimming: 3 bases; junction bases outside the gene matches: 2. The CDR3 contains 13 residues.

In DNA, the CDR3 is TGTGCCAGCAGAAGCAGGGAGGTGGATGGCTACACCTTC. As protein: CASRSREVDGYTF. The chain couples TRBV6-5 to TRBJ1-2; D may be TRBD1 (5 bases). Germline V gives CDR1 MNHEY, CDR2 SVGAGI. The CDR3 extends over 13 amino acids. The germline V and J ends were trimmed by 6 bases and 6 bases, with 14 bases remaining between them.

This sequence joins TRBV24-1 and TRBJ2-1; TRBD2 agrees at 11 bases. In germline, CDR1 is KGHDR, CDR2 SFDVKD. CDR3 length: 16 amino acids. Trimming removed 3 bases from V and 12 bases from J; junction bases left unmatched: 12. The CDR3 protein is CATSDQTSGDYVRQFF. The CDR3 region has the DNA TGTGCCACCAGTGATCAGACTAGCGGGGACTACGTTCGGCAGTTCTTC.

The chain recombines TRBV2 with TRBJ1-1; a weak D match, TRBD1 (5 bases). V lost 7 bases and J 0 bases, leaving 12 bases between the germline ends. This CDR3 contains 14 residues. The germline gives CDR1 SNHLY, CDR2 FYNNEI. CDR3 in amino acids: CASTGLLMNTEAFF. In nucleotides, the CDR3 is TGTGCCAGCACAGGGCTCCTTATGAACACTGAAGCTTTCTTT.

The V call is TRBV7-9, the J call TRBJ2-7; 7 nucleotides align to TRBD1. This CDR3 contains 15 residues. The V gene's germline CDR1 is SEHNR and CDR2 FQNEAQ (reference sequence). The junction had 10 bases not matched to a gene; V was cut back by 5 bases and J by 3 bases. The CDR3 DNA reads TGTGCCAGCAGCCGGCCCGAGACAGGGCGCTACGAGCAGTACTTC. It translates to CASSRPETGRYEQYF.

This clone has more than one count but fewer than ten. This sequence joins TRBV7-2 and TRBJ1-2, with TRBD1 as a possible D gene (6 bases). The CDR3 loop spans 18 amino acids. Trimming pared 2 bases from V and 4 bases from J, leaving 23 bases between. Germline V gene sequence: CDR1 SGHTA, CDR2 FQGNSA. This chain's CDR3 is CASSLLSGAEVISYGYTF. CDR3 coding DNA: TGTGCCAGCAGCTTACTCTCAGGGGCGGAGGTCATTTCCTATGGCTACACCTTC.

The chain carries TRBV21-1 and TRBJ2-2; whether TRBD1, the table's D call, matches the DNA was not checked. TRBV21-1 is deemed a pseudogene. The CDR3 loop spans 14 amino acids. The CDR3 region has the DNA TGTGCCACCACCCCAGGGCAATACACCGGGGAGCTGTTTTTT. This encodes CATTPGQYTGELFF.

J is TRBJ1-1 and V is TRBV29-1, with D perhaps matching TRBD1 (5 bases). This CDR3 spans 13 amino acids. The germline CDR1 and CDR2 sequences are SQVTM and ANQGSEA. V lost 7 bases, J lost 5 bases, and 17 bases lay in between. CDR3 nucleotides: TGCAGCGCTGACCGCGGGACCAGGACTGAAGCTTTCTTT. It yields the protein CSADRGTRTEAFF.

The chain couples TRBV5-1 to TRBJ1-2; D gene uncertain. There are 13 residues in the CDR3. From germline, CDR1 is SGHRS and CDR2 YFSETQ. Trimming took off 5 bases at V and 1 base at J, with 9 bases between the two ends. CDR3 sequence: CASRTERNYGYTF. CDR3 sequence (DNA): TGCGCCAGCAGAACAGAACGTAACTATGGCTACACCTTC.

The rearrangement uses TRBV19 and TRBJ1-3; possibly TRBD1 for D (5 bases). CDR3 length: 14 residues. CDR1 LNHDA and CDR2 SQIVND come from the germline V gene (reference sequence). Trimming cost V 5 bases and J 4 bases, with 12 bases left between them. The CDR3 DNA is TGTGCCAGTAGTGGGGACTTGGTGGGAAACACCATATATTTT. Protein: CASSGDLVGNTIYF.

This clone has only a few counts. The rearrangement joins TRBV5-1 to TRBJ2-1; TRBD2 is a possible D gene (5 bases). Between the trimmed V and J ends, which lost 0 bases and 4 bases, there was a span of 11 bases. The V gene's germline CDR1 is SGHRS and CDR2 YFSETQ. The CDR3 is made up of 15 amino acids. The CDR3 DNA is TGCGCCAGCAGCTTGGGAGGGATCCAATACAATGAGCAGTTCTTC. This codes for CASSLGGIQYNEQFF. The full variable domain, with the rest looked up from reference TRBV5-1 and TRBJ2-1, is KAGVTQTPRYLIKTRGQQVTLSCSPISGHRSVSWYQQTPGQGLQFLFEYFSETQRNKGNFPGRFSGRQFSNSRSEMNVSTLELGDSALYLCASSLGGIQYNEQFFGPGTRLTVL.

The J gene is TRBJ2-5, the V gene TRBV5-1, with 11 nucleotides matching TRBD2. Germline assignment: CDR1 SGHRS and CDR2 YFSETQ. The CDR3 totals 16 residues. The ends lost 1 base at V and 2 bases at J; junction bases unmatched: 4. CDR3 sequence reads: CASSLTLAGDQETQYF. Here the CDR3 DNA reads TGCGCCAGCAGCTTGACACTAGCGGGAGATCAAGAGACCCAGTACTTC.

The gene calls are TRBV7-3 and TRBJ2-1, with D tentatively TRBD2 (6 bases). CDR1 is SGHTA and CDR2 is FQGTGA in the germline V gene. The V gene lost 5 bases and the J gene lost 0 bases, with 14 bases spanning the gap. CDR3 length: 16 residues. The CDR3: CASSTTGGYSYNEQFF. Here the CDR3 DNA reads TGTGCCAGCAGCACTACCGGGGGTTACTCCTACAATGAGCAGTTCTTC.

This clone was found a few times. The chain links TRBV4-1 to TRBJ2-2; D is possibly TRBD2 (5 bases). This CDR3 region has 16 residues. V was cut by 4 bases and J by 5 bases, with 17 bases left in between. The germline CDR1 and CDR2 sequences are MGHRA and YSYEKL. In DNA form, the CDR3 reads TGCGCCAGCAGCCGCCATGGCGGGCAGCCGACCGGGGAGCTGTTTTTT. It translates to CASSRHGGQPTGELFF.

This clone was counted between two and nine times. The chain joins TRBV6-5 to TRBJ1-2; weak D call: TRBD1 (5 bases). CDR1 is MNHEY, CDR2 SVGAGI, per germline. The ends were cut back, 6 bases at V and 5 bases at J, with 16 bases in the middle. This CDR3 has 14 residues. CDR3 DNA: TGTGCCAGCAGCCGGGACTTCGCTTCATATGGCTACACCTTC. This translates into CASSRDFASYGYTF.

The CDR3 is CASWDRGRSETQYF. The CDR3 nucleotides read TGTGCCAGTTGGGACAGGGGGAGGTCAGAGACCCAGTACTTC. The chain is built from TRBV19 and TRBJ2-5; 11 bases agree with TRBD1. Germline V lookup: CDR1 LNHDA, CDR2 SQIVND (reference sequence). J lost 4 bases, V lost 8 bases, and 6 bases had no gene match. There are 14 residues in the CDR3.